The sequence of this T cell receptor (beta chain) was determined in a study of CD8 T cells in ankylosing spondylitis. Overall study findings and caveats: A TCR beta motif of roughly eight highly homologous variants appeared characteristic of ankylosing spondylitis blood. Disease-associated clones were reportedly significantly overrepresented in matched ankylosing spondylitis synovial fluid.

MiXCR, run by TCRdb on the 5' RACE reads, gives a single entry per CDR3 protein. This table has fewer than 750,000 distinct CDR3 sequences, around 19% appearing once. With V trimmed by 5 bases and J by 6 bases, 10 bases remained unmatched. CDR3 length equals 14 residues. CDR1 is MNHNS, CDR2 SASEGT, per germline. The table lists this clonotype with a few counts. Its antigen is not identified. This receptor was identified in a male donor with ankylosing spondylitis. Sequencing used blood, either unsorted or a sorted T cell fraction (not recorded which). The chain uses TRBV6-1 and TRBJ2-7, with 7 bases fitting TRBD1. In nucleotides, the CDR3 is TGTGCCAGCAGTCCGACGACAGGGCCCTTCGAGCAGTACTTC. It codes for CASSPTTGPFEQYF.